These 27 T cell receptor beta chains originate from one sample sequenced in a study of Ad26.COV2.S vaccination and SARS-CoV-2 variants. The data were produced by immunoSEQ multiplex PCR, yet TCRdb's version contains in-frame clones alone and is incomplete. The sample consists of 300,000 to 400,000 clones, around 90% of them appearing once. Here the sequenced sample was peripheral blood, taken after recovery from COVID-19. The receptors here all came from a human donor who had recovered from COVID-19.

J is TRBJ1-2 and V is TRBV18; D is ambiguous. The germline CDR1 and CDR2 sequences are KGHSH and LQKENI. This CDR3 spans 14 amino acids. V lost 0 bases, J lost 1 base, and 6 bases lay in between. This CDR3 reads CASSPPVLNYGYTF. The CDR3 DNA reads TGTGCCAGCTCACCACCAGTCCTTAACTATGGCTACACCTTC.

This CDR3 is CASSFVVGHGYTF. CDR3 DNA sequence: TGTGCCAGCAGTTTTGTGGTCGGACACGGCTACACCTTC. The gene calls are TRBV27 and TRBJ1-2; tentative D call: TRBD1 (5 bases). Trimming took 3 bases from V and 8 from J, leaving 13 bases between them. The CDR3 runs to 13 residues. Germline V gene lookup returns CDR1 MNHEY and CDR2 SMNVEV (reference sequence).

A single count supports this clone. The V gene is TRBV6-5, the J gene TRBJ1-6, with TRBD1 as a possible D gene (6 bases). V lost 2 bases and J lost 3, with 11 bases in between. Germline V gives CDR1 MNHEY, CDR2 SVGAGI. CDR3 length: 16 residues. CDR3: CASSYRQDRYNSPLHF. The CDR3 nucleotides are TGTGCCAGCAGTTACCGACAGGACCGCTATAATTCACCCCTCCACTTT.

The rearrangement uses TRBV3-1 (or the pseudogene TRBV3-2) and TRBJ1-1; D is ambiguous. The CDR3 has 13 amino acids. The V gene lost 7 bases and the J gene lost 6 bases, with 15 bases spanning the gap. In germline, CDR1 is LGHDT, CDR2 YNNKEL (reference sequence). The CDR3 loop reads CASTLTQAAEAFF. In DNA form, the CDR3 reads TGTGCCAGCACCCTAACCCAGGCAGCTGAAGCTTTCTTT.

CDR3: CASLPGQGAFGYGYTF. Written as DNA, the CDR3 is TGTGCCAGTCTTCCGGGACAGGGGGCGTTCGGCTATGGCTACACCTTC. The rearrangement links TRBV19 to TRBJ1-2; 12 bases match TRBD1. The CDR3 length is 16 residues. Germline assignment: CDR1 LNHDA and CDR2 SQIVND (reference sequence). V was pared by 8 bases and J by 4 bases, with 11 bases of the junction left unmatched.

In nucleotides, the CDR3 is TGTGCCAGCAGTTCCCGGACAGGGGCGAACACCGGGGAGCTGTTTTTT. This sequence encodes CASSSRTGANTGELFF. V gene TRBV6-5 combines with J gene TRBJ2-2; 9 bases map to TRBD1. CDR1 is MNHEY and CDR2 is SVGAGI in the germline V gene. The CDR3 spans 16 residues. J was trimmed by 0 bases and V by 4 bases; bases with no gene match: 3.

This rearrangement joins TRBV24-1 to TRBJ1-4; 8 positions agree with TRBD1. From germline, CDR1 is KGHDR and CDR2 SFDVKD. The V and J ends lost 4 bases and 0 bases, in that order; junction bases with no gene match: 12. The CDR3 totals 19 residues. DNA of the CDR3: TGTGCCACCAGTGAAGTTGGGGGGGACAGGAGGACAACTAATGAAAAACTGTTTTTT. This gives the protein CATSEVGGDRRTTNEKLFF.

This clone occurred once. This chain uses TRBV19 with TRBJ1-2; maybe TRBD1 (6 bases). The germline gives CDR1 LNHDA, CDR2 SQIVND (reference sequence). The CDR3 is made up of 15 amino acids. Trimming removed 7 bases at V and 0 bases at J, with 15 bases between. The CDR3 sequence is CASNTRTASNYGYTF. CDR3 in DNA: TGTGCCAGTAATACCCGGACAGCTTCTAACTATGGCTACACCTTC.

J is TRBJ2-1 and V is TRBV6-5; D gene unclear. In germline, CDR1 is MNHEY, CDR2 SVGAGI. Trimming took off 0 bases at V and 12 bases at J, with 15 bases between the two ends. The CDR3 is 14 residues long. CDR3 in DNA: TGTGCCAGCAGTTACTCCACGGTGCCCCTGGTGCAGTTCTTC. Residues: CASSYSTVPLVQFF.

The rearrangement links TRBV10-1 to TRBJ2-7; either TRBD1 or TRBD2 may fit D (5 bases each). The CDR3 length is 15 residues. Trimming left V 8 bases short and J 5 bases short, with 22 bases between. Germline CDR1 WNHNN, CDR2 SYGVQD (reference sequence). DNA of the CDR3: TGCGCCAGCTCCCGCTGGAGCAGGGAGTCCCACGAGCAGTACTTC. It is translated as CASSRWSRESHEQYF.

The chain joins TRBV19 to TRBJ1-4; unclear D gene. The CDR3 covers 14 residues. Germline CDR1 LNHDA, CDR2 SQIVND (reference sequence). Trimming left V 3 bases short and J 8 bases short, with 13 bases between. The CDR3 DNA sequence: TGTGCCAGTAGTATGCGGGTTACGGGGGAAAAACTGTTTTTT. Encoded protein: CASSMRVTGEKLFF. Combining the CDR3 with reference TRBV19 and TRBJ1-4 gives the whole variable domain DGGITQSPKYLFRKEGQNVTLSCEQNLNHDAMYWYRQDPGQGLRLIYYSQIVNDFQKGDIAEGYSVSREKKESFPLTVTSAQKNPTAFYLCASSMRVTGEKLFFGSGTQLSVL.

The rearrangement joins TRBV5-8 to TRBJ2-5, with 9 bases fitting TRBD1. The CDR3 totals 15 residues. Germline V gives CDR1 SGHTS, CDR2 YDEGEE. V lost 2 bases, J lost 5 bases, and 7 bases stayed unmatched. In DNA form, the CDR3 reads TGTGCCAGCAGCTTCCGGACAGGGGAAGGGGAGACCCAGTACTTC. It yields the protein CASSFRTGEGETQYF.

The chain couples TRBV10-3 to TRBJ2-5; D is unclear. This CDR3 contains 14 residues. V lost 5 bases, J lost 0 bases, and 10 bases lay in between. CDR1 and CDR2 from the germline V gene are ENHRY and SYGVKD. This CDR3 reads CAISQPEYQETQYF. The CDR3 DNA is TGTGCCATCAGTCAGCCAGAGTACCAAGAGACCCAGTACTTC.

The rearrangement joins TRBV6-6 to TRBJ1-1; no clear D. The CDR3 is 12 amino acids. V was shortened by 0 bases and J by 1 base, with 0 bases between the two germline ends. Per germline, CDR1 MNHNY and CDR2 SVGAGI (reference sequence). CDR3 in DNA: TGTGCCAGCAGTTACTCGAACACTGAAGCTTTCTTT. As protein: CASSYSNTEAFF.

The V call is TRBV7-3, the J call TRBJ2-2, with 11 positions matching TRBD2. This CDR3 has 16 residues. Germline V gives CDR1 SGHTA, CDR2 FQGTGA. With V trimmed by 5 bases and J by 3 bases, 5 bases remained unmatched. The CDR3 nucleotides are TGTGCCAGCAGCACCGCTAGCGGGGGGTACACCGGGGAGCTGTTTTTT. Residues: CASSTASGGYTGELFF.

The chain joins TRBV3-1 (or the pseudogene TRBV3-2) to TRBJ2-1; D not certain. CDR3 size: 14 residues. CDR1 LGHDT and CDR2 YNNKEL come from the germline V gene (reference sequence). V lost 3 bases and J lost 0, with 6 bases in between. CDR3 bases: TGTGCCAGCAGCCAGTCAGCCTCCTACAATGAGCAGTTCTTC. Protein product: CASSQSASYNEQFF.

The chain uses TRBV9 and TRBJ2-1; D uncertain. V was shortened by 1 base and J by 0 bases, with 23 bases between the two germline ends. The germline CDR1 and CDR2 sequences are SGDLS and YYNGEE. The CDR3 length is 20 residues. DNA for the CDR3: TGTGCCAGCAGCGTAAGTGAGTTAGTCGGAAAAGCCAGCTCCTACAATGAGCAGTTCTTC. Translating gives CASSVSELVGKASSYNEQFF.

The J gene is TRBJ2-5, the V gene TRBV29-1; no definite D call. Germline CDR1 reads SQVTM; CDR2 reads ANQGSEA. V gave up 3 bases and J gave up 2 bases, with 7 bases separating them. CDR3 length equals 12 residues. In DNA form, the CDR3 reads TGCAGCGTTGAGTTAGCTCAAGAGACCCAGTACTTC. Residues: CSVELAQETQYF.

The V gene is TRBV10-3, the J gene TRBJ1-2; D is unresolved. Germline-derived CDR1 and CDR2 are ENHRY and SYGVKD. CDR3 length equals 14 residues. Deletions cut 3 bases from V and 0 bases from J, with 8 bases between. CDR3 region: CAISEGSSNYGYTF. In DNA, the CDR3 is TGTGCCATCAGTGAAGGAAGCTCTAACTATGGCTACACCTTC.

The rearrangement joins TRBV9 to TRBJ2-5, with 7 bases lining up with TRBD2. Germline CDR1 and CDR2: SGDLS and YYNGEE. There are 17 residues in the CDR3. V was clipped by 0 bases and J by 4 bases; unmatched bases: 12. For the CDR3, the DNA is TGTGCCAGCAGCGTAGGGGTTAGAGGGGAGGGGAGAGAGACCCAGTACTTC. This codes for CASSVGVRGEGRETQYF.

The chain recombines TRBV2 with TRBJ1-5, with D possibly TRBD1 on 6 matching bases. From germline, CDR1 is SNHLY and CDR2 FYNNEI. V gave up 4 bases and J gave up 0 bases, with 16 bases separating them. CDR3 length: 17 residues. The CDR3 region has the DNA TGTGCCAGCAGTGGGGGACACGGGGGCTATAGCAATCAGCCCCAGCATTTT. This encodes CASSGGHGGYSNQPQHF.

The rearrangement links TRBV7-2 to TRBJ2-7; D gene ambiguous. Germline values: CDR1 SGHTA, CDR2 FQGNSA. The CDR3 spans 13 residues. V lost 5 bases and J 6 bases, leaving 14 bases between the germline ends. CDR3 sequence reads: CASSGQVSGEQYF. The DNA for the CDR3 is TGTGCCAGCAGCGGGCAGGTTTCCGGCGAGCAGTACTTC.

This chain links TRBV15 with TRBJ1-6, with TRBD1 as a possible D gene (6 bases). Germline V gives CDR1 LNHNV, CDR2 YYDKDF (reference sequence). The CDR3 totals 17 residues. The V end lost 4 bases, the J end lost 1 base, and 14 bases lay between the germline ends. The CDR3: CATSTTGRNSYNSPLHF. The CDR3 DNA reads TGTGCCACCAGCACGACAGGAAGGAATTCCTATAATTCACCCCTCCACTTT.

The chain links TRBV7-8 to TRBJ2-1; D may be TRBD2 (7 bases). In germline, CDR1 is SGHVS, CDR2 FQNEAQ. V was clipped by 8 bases and J by 6 bases, with 17 bases between them. The CDR3 is 14 amino acids. The CDR3: CASGGEGGRNEQFF. The CDR3 nucleotides read TGTGCCAGCGGCGGCGAGGGGGGGCGCAATGAGCAGTTCTTC.

The chain links TRBV13 to TRBJ2-3; 7 positions agree with TRBD2. Germline lookup yields CDR1 PRHDT and CDR2 FYEKMQ (reference sequence). The CDR3 length is 15 residues. Unmatched junction bases numbered 4, after V lost 0 bases and J lost 4 bases. DNA of the CDR3: TGTGCCAGCAGCTTAGGCTCTAGCGGCTCAGATACGCAGTATTTT. It encodes CASSLGSSGSDTQYF.

The CDR3 DNA is TGTGCCAGCAGCCAAGGGCAGGGGGCTTTGGGTGAGCAGTTCTTC. This sequence encodes CASSQGQGALGEQFF. V is TRBV3-1 (or the pseudogene TRBV3-2) and J is TRBJ2-1, with 8 bases that match TRBD1. Per germline, CDR1 LGHDT and CDR2 YNNKEL (reference sequence). V shed 1 base and J 9 bases; nucleotides not matched to a gene: 8. CDR3 length: 15 amino acids.

The rearrangement links TRBV27 to TRBJ1-6; 9 bases agree with TRBD1. The CDR3 is 17 residues long. Germline V CDR1 and CDR2: MNHEY, SMNVEV (reference sequence). Losses at the gene ends were 5 bases for V and 1 base for J; bases not matched to a gene: 6. The CDR3 here is CASSRTGVGSYNSPLHF. The DNA of the CDR3 is TGTGCCAGCAGTCGGACAGGGGTGGGATCCTATAATTCACCCCTCCACTTT.